The 8 T cell receptor beta chains below were found in one sample sequenced in a study of long-term antiretroviral therapy in people with HIV. Run at survey level, the immunoSEQ assay was version v3.0. Repertoires were generated with immunoSEQ multiplex PCR, while TCRdb's copy carries only in-frame clones and drops some. The data show 28,000 or so clones, about 94% seen once. This specimen was unsorted PBMCs, taken 6.2 years after starting antiretroviral therapy. The receptors here all came from a man in his forties with HIV.

This clone was detected once. The gene calls are TRBV7-2 and TRBJ2-7, with no clear D. The CDR3 is made up of 13 amino acids. Germline assignment: CDR1 SGHTA and CDR2 FQGNSA. V lost 1 base and J lost 2, with 6 bases in between. The DNA for the CDR3 is TGTGCCAGCAGCTTAGTCGCAGCCTACGAGCAGTACTTC. This translates into CASSLVAAYEQYF.

This chain joins TRBV6-1 and TRBJ1-5; D is undetermined. Between the trimmed V and J ends, which lost 6 bases and 11 bases, there was a span of 17 bases. The germline CDR1 and CDR2 sequences are MNHNS and SASEGT. The CDR3 sequence is 13 residues long. In DNA, the CDR3 is TGTGCCAGCAGCCACCAAGGGCCCTCGGCCCAGCATTTT. Translated: CASSHQGPSAQHF.

The chain is built from TRBV30 and TRBJ2-1; TRBD2 might be the D (6 bases). Germline V gene sequence: CDR1 GTSNPN, CDR2 SVGIG (reference sequence). The V end was cut by 4 bases, the J end by 5 bases, with 21 bases between. The CDR3 runs 16 residues. DNA for the CDR3: TGTGCCTGGAATCCTGCGGGGCCGGGCTTAAACAATGAGCAGTTCTTC. Residues: CAWNPAGPGLNNEQFF.

This chain uses TRBV27 with TRBJ2-5; a possible D gene is TRBD2 (6 bases). The germline CDR1 and CDR2 sequences are MNHEY and SMNVEV (reference sequence). The germline V and J ends were trimmed by 2 bases and 1 base, with 8 bases remaining between them. This CDR3 has 14 amino acids. The CDR3 spells CASSLGGSQETQYF. CDR3 DNA sequence: TGTGCCAGCAGTTTAGGGGGGAGCCAAGAGACCCAGTACTTC.

The chain is built from TRBV6-5 and TRBJ2-1; 7 bases are shared with TRBD1. The germline V gene encodes CDR1 MNHEY and CDR2 SVGAGI. V lost 5 bases, J lost 9 bases, and 13 bases stayed unmatched. The CDR3 contains 15 residues. In nucleotides, the CDR3 is TGTGCCAGCAGTAAACAGGGGCCGCCCTACGGTGAGCAGTTCTTC. Its protein product is CASSKQGPPYGEQFF.

The chain has TRBV6-6 and TRBJ1-5; 9 nucleotides line up with TRBD1. V dropped 4 bases and J dropped 2; count of bases not matched to a gene: 0. The CDR3 extends over 14 amino acids. Looked up from germline, CDR1 is MNHNY and CDR2 is SVGAGI (reference sequence). The CDR3 nucleotides read TGTGCCAGCAGTTGGACAGGGGGCAATCAGCCCCAGCATTTT. As protein: CASSWTGGNQPQHF.

The J gene is TRBJ1-2, the V gene TRBV14, with D perhaps TRBD1 (5 bases). V lost 1 base and J lost 4, with 10 bases in between. Per the germline V gene, CDR1 is SGHDN and CDR2 is FVKESK. The CDR3 runs to 14 residues. The CDR3 DNA is TGTGCCAGCAGCCAAGGGGGCTTTCGCTATGGCTACACCTTC. Protein product: CASSQGGFRYGYTF.

The chain joins TRBV19 to TRBJ1-5; 8 positions agree with TRBD1. The germline gives CDR1 LNHDA, CDR2 SQIVND (reference sequence). The V segment lost 8 bases and the J segment 0 bases; nucleotides outside the gene matches: 6. The length of the CDR3 is 15 residues. CDR3 in DNA: TGTGCCAGTCTCCGGACAGGGACTAGCAATCAGCCCCAGCATTTT. Protein product: CASLRTGTSNQPQHF.